The 16 T cell receptor beta chains presented below share a single source sample, sequenced in a study of tumor-infiltrating lymphocytes in primary liver carcinoma. It was from about 20-30 mg of unsorted bulk tissue that RNA and DNA were co-extracted. Total RNA (around 500 ng) served as template for TCR beta cDNA synthesis primed by a constant-region primer. Slightly modified ARM-PCR with three nested multiplex PCR rounds yielded TCR beta libraries. For 10 cycles apiece, the opening two PCR rounds ran with TRBV1-TRBV30 forward primers and a C-beta reverse primer. MiXCR was run by TCRdb on the multiplex PCR reads, yielding one entry per CDR3 protein. The sample lists 120,000 or so distinct CDR3 sequences; 50% to 65% were seen once. Sample: liver tumor tissue from sampling region 1. Specified subset: tumor region T1, superior pole. These receptors were obtained from a woman aged 55-69 years with primary liver carcinoma and hepatitis B virus infection.

Concerning this clonotype: The junction departs from germline at one end; a sequencing error may be responsible. The chain employs TRBV4-1 and TRBJ2-1, with D uncertain. CDR3 length: 16 residues. Germline CDR1 MGHRA, CDR2 YSYEKL. CDR3 amino acids: CASNQSEVGSYNEQFF. The CDR3 DNA reads as TGCGCCAGCAACCAATCGGAAGTGGGATCCTACAATGAGCAGTTCTTC.

For this clonotype: The conserved phenylalanine or tryptophan normally closing the CDR3 is absent here, so this likely arose from a read error. The chain combines TRBV11-2 with TRBJ2-7; D gene unclear. V lost 0 bases and J 10 bases, leaving 22 bases between the germline ends. This CDR3 spans 16 amino acids. Germline V lookup: CDR1 SGHAT, CDR2 FQNNGV. DNA for the CDR3: TGTGCCAGCAGCTTAGAACTTTCGAAATACCCTCTCGAACAGTACTTA. This codes for CASSLELSKYPLEQYL.

The sample holds many counts of this clonotype. Possible read error: a much larger clone is one base away. The genes are TRBV6-5 and TRBJ2-1, with 7 bases lining up with TRBD2. Germline assignment: CDR1 MNHEY and CDR2 SVGAGI. Trimming cost V 11 bases and J 10 bases; bases outside gene matches: 17. The CDR3 totals 14 residues. CDR3 sequence: CAGTPPTGGLEQFF. The CDR3 region has the DNA TGTGCCGGCACCCCCCCGACGGGAGGACTCGAGCAGTTCTTC.

Concerning this clonotype itself: A junction end diverges from the germline sequence, so it may reflect a read error. The chain links TRBV5-1 to TRBJ2-1; 11 bases agree with TRBD2. This CDR3 has 15 residues. The germline V gene has CDR1 SGHRS and CDR2 YFSETQ. This CDR3 is CARSSLAGGPNEQFF. As DNA, the CDR3 is TGCGCCAGAAGCTCGTTAGCGGGAGGGCCCAATGAGCAGTTCTTC.

This clonotype was counted between two and nine times. A much larger clone is a single base away; this may be a read error. This rearrangement joins TRBV6-2 or TRBV6-3 to TRBJ2-7; TRBD2 agrees at 9 bases. Germline V CDR1 and CDR2: MNHEY, SVGEGT. The CDR3 is made up of 15 amino acids. Unmatched junction bases numbered 5, after V lost 2 bases and J lost 3 bases. The CDR3 DNA reads as TGTGCCAGCAGTTACACCGGGACTAGCTGCTACGAGCAGTACTTC. Translated, it gives CASSYTGTSCYEQYF.

This clonotype showed up just once. The CDR3 does not close with the conserved phenylalanine or tryptophan, likely indicating a read error. The chain is built from TRBV11-3 and TRBJ2-7; TRBD1 matches at 8 bases. This CDR3 spans 15 amino acids. The germline gives CDR1 SGHNT, CDR2 YENEEA. Written as DNA, the CDR3 is TGTGCCAGCAGCCCCGAGGCAGGGGGCAACTACGGGCAGTACTGC. It yields the protein CASSPEAGGNYGQYC.

This clonotype was seen just once. This chain joins TRBV18 and TRBJ2-1, with D hard to call. The CDR3 runs 15 residues. Per germline, CDR1 KGHSH and CDR2 LQKENI. V gave up 2 bases and J gave up 0 bases, with 8 bases separating them. The CDR3, as DNA: TGTGCCAGCTCACCAAATACACCCTCCTACAATGAGCAGTTCTTC. It encodes CASSPNTPSYNEQFF. Full variable domain (remainder filled in from reference TRBV18 and TRBJ2-1): NAGVMQNPRHLVRRRGQEARLRCSPMKGHSHVYWYRQLPEEGLKFMVYLQKENIIDESGMPKERFSAEFPKEGPSILRIQQVVRGDSAAYFCASSPNTPSYNEQFFGPGTRLTVL.

This clonotype is a singleton in its sample. One end of the junction fails to match germline, which may point to a read error. The V call is TRBV11-2, the J call TRBJ1-5; D is perhaps TRBD1 (6 bases). Per the germline V gene, CDR1 is SGHAT and CDR2 is FQNNGV. The CDR3 extends over 13 amino acids. This CDR3 reads CASSPGDNPPRHF. CDR3 in DNA: TGTGCCAGCAGCCCTGGGGACAATCCGCCCCGGCATTTT. The entire variable domain, with the rest obtained from reference TRBV11-2 and TRBJ1-5, is as follows: EAGVAQSPRYKIIEKRQSVAFWCNPISGHATLYWYQQILGQGPKLLIQFQNNGVVDDSQLPKDRFSAERLKGVDSTLKIQPAKLEDSAVYLCASSPGDNPPRHFGDGTRLSIL.

With regard to this clonotype: It is likely a read error, because the conserved phenylalanine at the end of the CDR3 is missing. No DNA is shown, since the ends of the CDR3 on it are uncertain; the CDR3 is the one TCRdb lists. V is TRBV12-3 or TRBV12-4 and J is TRBJ2-4; whether TRBD2, the table's D call, matches the DNA was not checked. Ends included, the CDR3 has 15 residues. The CDR3 sequence: CTSSLGLVEGNIHYL.

This clonotype was seen at least ten times. Here the CDR3 reads CASSLGARDTEAFF. In DNA form, the CDR3 reads TGCGCCAGCAGCTTGGGTGCCAGAGACACTGAAGCTTTCTTT. The V call is TRBV5-1, the J call TRBJ1-1; D gene unclear. V was cut by 0 bases and J by 3 bases, with 9 bases left in between. CDR3 length: 14 residues. Germline V gene lookup returns CDR1 SGHRS and CDR2 YFSETQ.

About this clonotype: A much larger clone differs from this one at a single base, so this may be a read error. V gene TRBV6-1 combines with J gene TRBJ1-2; D not certain. Germline CDR1 and CDR2: MNHNS and SASEGT. This CDR3 spans 15 amino acids. With 4 bases removed from V and 4 bases from J, the gap between germline ends came to 16 bases. The CDR3 DNA follows: TGTGCCAGCAGTGGCGGCCCCGGGTGGACCTATGGCTACACCTTC. It yields the protein CASSGGPGWTYGYTF.

This clonotype was found many times. V and J are TRBV5-1 and TRBJ2-5; 8 nucleotides align to TRBD1. The CDR3 is 19 residues long. With 0 bases clipped from V and 1 base from J, the junction kept 14 bases outside the gene matches. Germline V CDR1 and CDR2: SGHRS, YFSETQ. The CDR3 region has the DNA TGCGCCAGCAGCTTGGCAGGGGCAGGGGGCGCCACAAGCCAAGAGACCCAGTACTTC. Translated: CASSLAGAGGATSQETQYF.

To note about this clonotype: The CDR3 end shows no conserved phenylalanine or tryptophan, and so a read error is likely. This chain connects TRBV11-2 to TRBJ2-2; no firm D call. In germline, CDR1 is SGHAT, CDR2 FQNNGV. This CDR3 has 17 residues. Written as DNA, the CDR3 is TGTGCCAGCAGCTTTAATAGGGCGAGCGTGAACACCGGAGAGCTGTTTTAT. It specifies CASSFNRASVNTGELFY.

As to this clonotype: The junction departs from germline at one end; a sequencing error may be responsible. The V gene is TRBV12-5, the J gene TRBJ2-1, with 9 bases identical to TRBD1. The germline gives CDR1 LGHNT, CDR2 FRNRAP. This CDR3 is 15 amino acids long. In nucleotides, the CDR3 is TGTGCTAGTGGTTCCGGACAGGGGCTTAACAATGAGCTGCTCTTC. It is translated as CASGSGQGLNNELLF.

Turning to this clonotype: The junction departs from germline at one end; a sequencing error may be responsible. V and J are TRBV11-3 and TRBJ2-1; TRBD1 aligns across 9 bases. This CDR3 contains 12 residues. The germline V gene encodes CDR1 SGHNT and CDR2 YENEEA. The CDR3 here is CASSSCRTGESF. CDR3 DNA sequence: TGTGCCAGCAGCTCCTGCCGGACAGGGGAGTCCTTC.

This chain links TRBV11-2 with TRBJ2-1, with D hard to call. The CDR3 is made up of 14 amino acids. V was trimmed by 7 bases and J by 7 bases, leaving 17 bases between them. The germline V gene has CDR1 SGHAT and CDR2 FQNNGV. This chain's CDR3 is CASIRELGKNEQFF. CDR3 nucleotides: TGTGCCAGCATCCGAGAACTGGGGAAGAATGAGCAGTTCTTC.